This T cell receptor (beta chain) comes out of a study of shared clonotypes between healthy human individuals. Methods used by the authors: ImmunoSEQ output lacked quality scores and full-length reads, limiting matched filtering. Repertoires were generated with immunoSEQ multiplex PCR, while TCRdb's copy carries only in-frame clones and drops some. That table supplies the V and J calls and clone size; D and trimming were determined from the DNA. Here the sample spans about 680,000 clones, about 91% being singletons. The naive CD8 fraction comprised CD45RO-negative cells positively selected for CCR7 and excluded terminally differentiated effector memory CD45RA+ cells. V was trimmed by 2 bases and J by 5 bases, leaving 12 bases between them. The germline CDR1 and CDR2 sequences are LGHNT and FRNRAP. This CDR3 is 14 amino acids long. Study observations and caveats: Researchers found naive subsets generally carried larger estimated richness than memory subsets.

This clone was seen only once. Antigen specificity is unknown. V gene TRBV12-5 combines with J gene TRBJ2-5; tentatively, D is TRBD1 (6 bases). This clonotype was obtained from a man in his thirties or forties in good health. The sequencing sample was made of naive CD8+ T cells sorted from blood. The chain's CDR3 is CASGLTGRGETQYF. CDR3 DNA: TGTGCTAGTGGTTTGACAGGGCGAGGGGAGACCCAGTACTTC.